The 6 T cell receptor beta chains below come from one sample, sequenced in a study of shared clonotypes between healthy human individuals (dated by TCRdb to about 2020). Libraries came from the immunoSEQ multiplex PCR assay. The source is immuneACCESS, and TCRdb retained only in-frame sequences with V and J called. Part of the clones is not carried over; for the studies checked, unresolved V genes explain less than half of this, and the remainder is unexplained. For this sample the table gives fewer than 700,000 clones, of which just over 75% were detected only once. The ten biggest clones cover 9.5% to 15% of the sample. Sequenced input: PBMCs. Every receptor here comes from a woman aged 40 to 50 in good health. Some clones in this sample may be carry-over from other donors' samples.

This chain joins TRBV20-1 and TRBJ2-1; 8 bases line up with TRBD2. Germline assignment: CDR1 DFQATT and CDR2 SNEGSKA (reference sequence). The CDR3 is 11 residues long. The J segment lost 15 bases and the V segment lost 3 bases, leaving 7 bases of the junction unmatched. In nucleotides, the CDR3 is TGCAGTGCTAGCCCGGGACTAGTACCGTTCTTC. This gives the protein CSASPGLVPFF.

For this clone: The sample contains more than one DNA sequence encoding this CDR3. The rearrangement links TRBV7-2 to TRBJ1-1; a weak D match, TRBD1 (5 bases). Trimming took 0 bases from V and 1 from J, leaving 6 bases between them. This CDR3 is built from 14 residues. CDR1 is SGHTA and CDR2 is FQGNSA in the germline V gene. DNA of the CDR3: TGTGCCAGCAGCTTAGCCCAGGGGAACACTGAAGCTTTCTTT. It encodes CASSLAQGNTEAFF.

The CDR3 loop reads CASSRTGGGANVLTF. CDR3 bases: TGTGCCAGCAGCCGGACTGGGGGTGGGGCCAACGTCCTGACTTTC. The chain combines TRBV7-2 with TRBJ2-6, with D perhaps matching TRBD1 or TRBD2 (5 bases each). CDR3 size: 15 residues. Germline V gene sequence: CDR1 SGHTA, CDR2 FQGNSA. V dropped 5 bases and J dropped 3 bases, with 11 bases sitting between them.

Here the CDR3 DNA reads TGTGCCAGCAGCTTGGGTTGGGCCGGCGGCTACACCTTC. Translating it yields CASSLGWAGGYTF. The chain joins TRBV5-4 to TRBJ1-2; D remains unclear. The V gene lost 0 bases and the J gene lost 8 bases, with 11 bases spanning the gap. This CDR3 region has 13 residues. CDR1 is SGHNT and CDR2 is YYREEE in the germline V gene (reference sequence).

The chain combines TRBV29-1 with TRBJ2-1; 10 bases map to TRBD1. Unmatched junction bases numbered 9, after V lost 7 bases and J lost 9 bases. Germline V gene sequence: CDR1 SQVTM, CDR2 ANQGSEA. The CDR3 contains 13 residues. CDR3 in DNA: TGCAGCGGAGGACAGGGGGTCGGGATTGAGCAGTTCTTC. The encoded protein is CSGGQGVGIEQFF.

In its sample, this clone was seen once. The chain links TRBV7-7 to TRBJ2-3; tentative D call: TRBD1 (6 bases). Germline values: CDR1 SSHAT, CDR2 FNYEAQ (reference sequence). This CDR3 is 16 amino acids long. V was clipped by 5 bases and J by 2 bases, with 17 bases between them. For the CDR3, the DNA is TGTGCCAGCAGCCCTGGGTGGGACACCTCCACAGATACGCAGTATTTT. Its protein is CASSPGWDTSTDTQYF. Complete variable domain (other parts from reference TRBV7-7 and TRBJ2-3): GAGVSQSPRYKVTKRGQDVTLRCDPISSHATLYWYQQALGQGPEFLTYFNYEAQPDKSGLPSDRFSAERPEGSISTLTIQRTEQRDSAMYRCASSPGWDTSTDTQYFGPGTRLTVL.